This TCR beta chain came from a study of blood T cell repertoires in COVID-19. Across the whole study: Sample material is recorded as cDNA or gDNA derived from T cells, B-cell-depleted T cells, or PBMCs.

Here immunoSEQ multiplex PCR was the method, and the copy in TCRdb shows in-frame clones only, minus some. The sample records over 200,000 clones, roughly 86% being singletons. Germline CDR1 is SGHRS and CDR2 is YFSETQ. This CDR3 contains 15 residues. V was pared by 3 bases and J by 5 bases, with 17 bases between. The genes are TRBV5-1 and TRBJ2-5; a possible D gene is TRBD2 (7 bases). The sequence was collected from a woman aged 25-40 years who had recovered from COVID-19. The sequencing input was peripheral blood. The CDR3 nucleotides are TGCGCCAGCAGCTCCCACCTGGGGGGGCGGGAGACCCAGTACTTC. It encodes CASSSHLGGRETQYF.